Below, 18 T cell receptor beta chains from the same sample are listed, as sequenced in a study of shared clonotypes between healthy human individuals. Assay used: immunoSEQ multiplex PCR; TCRdb lists only in-frame clones, some missing. The sample carries about 2.1 million clones, 93% recorded once. CD45RO-negative, CCR7-positively selected cells formed the naive CD8 fraction, excluding terminally differentiated effector memory CD45RA+ cells. The specimen was naive CD8+ T cells from PBMCs. The receptors come from a man between 18 and 35 years old in good health. Some clones in this sample may be carry-over from other donors' samples.

The J gene is TRBJ1-4, the V gene TRBV27; D is unresolved. The germline V gene encodes CDR1 MNHEY and CDR2 SMNVEV (reference sequence). The CDR3 extends over 16 amino acids. Deletions cut 2 bases from V and 7 bases from J, with 17 bases between. CDR3 in DNA: TGTGCCAGCAGTTTAGGGAGGGCATTGGTCCGTGAAAAACTGTTTTTT. This encodes CASSLGRALVREKLFF.

The rearrangement joins TRBV28 to TRBJ2-1; tentative D call: TRBD1 (5 bases). This CDR3 spans 15 amino acids. From germline, CDR1 is MDHEN and CDR2 SYDVKM. V lost 8 bases to trimming and J lost 2 bases, with 16 bases between them. In DNA, the CDR3 is TGTGCCAGCTGTCAAAGGGGCGGTACCTACAATGAGCAGTTCTTC. Translated, it gives CASCQRGGTYNEQFF.

This chain joins TRBV27 and TRBJ2-7, with D perhaps given as TRBD1 or TRBD2 (5 bases each). V was pared by 5 bases and J by 4 bases, with 24 bases between. Germline assignment: CDR1 MNHEY and CDR2 SMNVEV (reference sequence). The CDR3 runs 17 residues. CDR3 residues: CASSRRNRDGTLYEQYF. In DNA form, the CDR3 reads TGTGCCAGCAGTAGAAGAAACCGGGACGGGACGTTATACGAGCAGTACTTC.

The chain employs TRBV5-6 and TRBJ2-7, with D uncertain. CDR1 is SGHDT and CDR2 is YYEEEE in the germline V gene. Trimming left V 3 bases short and J 0 bases short, with 10 bases between. This CDR3 comprises 14 residues. In DNA, the CDR3 is TGTGCCAGCAGCTGGGATGCTAGCTCCTACGAGCAGTACTTC. Its protein product is CASSWDASSYEQYF.

The chain carries TRBV27 and TRBJ1-3; D unresolved. The CDR3 spans 13 residues. The V gene's germline CDR1 is MNHEY and CDR2 SMNVEV (reference sequence). V lost 5 bases to trimming and J lost 0 bases, with 5 bases between them. CDR3 nucleotide sequence: TGTGCCAGCAGTACGAACTCTGGAAACACCATATATTTT. This translates into CASSTNSGNTIYF.

The chain recombines TRBV14 with TRBJ2-2, with TRBD2 matching 9 bases. Germline V CDR1 and CDR2: SGHDN, FVKESK. After removal of 5 bases from V and 7 bases from J, the junction contained 5 bases not matched to a gene. This CDR3 has 14 amino acids. The CDR3 DNA follows: TGTGCCAGCAGCTATGGACTAGCGTACGGGGAGCTGTTTTTT. Its protein product is CASSYGLAYGELFF. Full variable domain (outside the CDR3, taken from reference TRBV14 and TRBJ2-2): EAGVTQFPSHSVIEKGQTVTLRCDPISGHDNLYWYRRVMGKEIKFLLHFVKESKQDESGMPNNRFLAERTGGTYSTLKVQPAELEDSGVYFCASSYGLAYGELFFGEGSRLTVL.

V usage is TRBV6-6 and J usage is TRBJ2-7; D remains unclear. Germline V gene data show CDR1 as MNHNY and CDR2 as SVGAGI (reference sequence). The CDR3 spans 11 residues. V gave up 6 bases and J gave up 3 bases, with 6 bases separating them. The CDR3 is CASRPNYEQYF. For the CDR3, the DNA is TGTGCCAGCAGACCTAACTACGAGCAGTACTTC.

This chain joins TRBV28 and TRBJ2-7, with D uncertain. V dropped 6 bases and J dropped 5 bases, with 5 bases sitting between them. The CDR3 totals 10 residues. Per the germline V gene, CDR1 is MDHEN and CDR2 is SYDVKM. CDR3 nucleotides: TGTGCCAGCAGGGCCCACGAGCAGTACTTC. This translates into CASRAHEQYF.

The V and J genes are TRBV5-8 and TRBJ2-7; either TRBD1 or TRBD2 may fit D (6 bases each). The CDR3 is 14 residues long. V was shortened by 2 bases and J by 2 bases, with 11 bases between the two germline ends. Per the germline V gene, CDR1 is SGHTS and CDR2 is YDEGEE. The CDR3 nucleotides are TGTGCCAGCAGCTTATCCGGGGGCGCCTACGAGCAGTACTTC. Translating gives CASSLSGGAYEQYF. Full variable domain (missing parts from reference TRBV5-8 and TRBJ2-7): EAGVTQSPTHLIKTRGQQATLRCSPISGHTSVYWYQQALGLGLQFLLWYDEGEERNRGNFPPRFSGRQFPNYSSELNVNALELEDSALYLCASSLSGGAYEQYFGPGTRLTVT.

The chain joins TRBV28 to TRBJ2-1; D is uncertain. Germline CDR1 is MDHEN and CDR2 is SYDVKM. Trimming cost V 5 bases and J 6 bases, with 14 bases left between them. CDR3 length: 14 amino acids. For the CDR3, the DNA is TGTGCCAGCAGTGACGCTAGAGGCGGCAATGAGCAGTTCTTC. Translated, it gives CASSDARGGNEQFF.

The rearrangement joins TRBV6-5 to TRBJ1-5, with TRBD1 matching over 7 bases. Germline CDR1 reads MNHEY; CDR2 reads SVGAGI. With 6 bases clipped from V and 0 bases from J, the junction kept 5 bases outside the gene matches. The CDR3 is made up of 15 amino acids. The CDR3 region is CASSVRGSSNQPQHF. In nucleotides, the CDR3 is TGTGCCAGCAGCGTCAGGGGGTCTAGCAATCAGCCCCAGCATTTT.

As for this clone: Just one base apart from a much larger clone, this may be a read error. At the DNA level, this CDR3 is encoded by other sequences in the same sample as well. The CDR3 is CASSSGSSYEQYF. In DNA form, the CDR3 reads TGTGCCAGCAGTTCAGGGAGCTCCTACGAGCAGTACTTC. The chain has TRBV27 and TRBJ2-7; D could derive from TRBD1 or TRBD2 (5 bases each). V was shortened by 4 bases and J by 0 bases, with 7 bases between the two germline ends. Germline loops: CDR1 MNHEY, CDR2 SMNVEV (reference sequence). The CDR3 covers 13 residues.

V and J are TRBV13 and TRBJ2-2, with D possibly TRBD1 on 5 matching bases. Between the trimmed V and J ends, which lost 2 bases and 2 bases, there was a span of 9 bases. CDR1 and CDR2 (germline): PRHDT, FYEKMQ (reference sequence). The CDR3 runs to 15 residues. CDR3 sequence (DNA): TGTGCCAGCAGCTTAAGACAGTTAAACACCGGGGAGCTGTTTTTT. It specifies CASSLRQLNTGELFF.

The CDR3 DNA reads as TGTGCCAGTAGGTTTTTGCGGGAGGGCCATTTTGAGCAGTTCTTC. Protein product: CASRFLREGHFEQFF. The V gene is TRBV19, the J gene TRBJ2-1; TRBD2 matches 9 bases. Germline assignment: CDR1 LNHDA and CDR2 SQIVND (reference sequence). The CDR3 length is 15 residues. V lost 6 bases and J lost 9; bases outside the gene matches: 12. The full variable domain, rest sourced from reference TRBV19 and TRBJ2-1, is DGGITQSPKYLFRKEGQNVTLSCEQNLNHDAMYWYRQDPGQGLRLIYYSQIVNDFQKGDIAEGYSVSREKKESFPLTVTSAQKNPTAFYLCASRFLREGHFEQFFGPGTRLTVL.

The chain is built from TRBV19 and TRBJ2-7; D unresolved. The CDR3 loop spans 13 amino acids. Germline values: CDR1 LNHDA, CDR2 SQIVND (reference sequence). The ends were cut back, 3 bases at V and 3 bases at J, with 9 bases in the middle. This CDR3 reads CASSMKGYYEQYF. Written as DNA, the CDR3 is TGTGCCAGTAGTATGAAGGGCTACTACGAGCAGTACTTC.

The rearrangement joins TRBV30 to TRBJ2-1, with 10 positions matching TRBD1. The germline CDR1 and CDR2 sequences are GTSNPN and SVGIG (reference sequence). The CDR3 length is 16 residues. After removal of 1 base from V and 7 bases from J, the junction contained 10 bases not matched to a gene. CDR3 DNA: TGTGCCTGGAGTGGAGGACAGGGGGTGGGAGCGAATGAGCAGTTCTTC. Its protein product is CAWSGGQGVGANEQFF.

The genes are TRBV5-1 and TRBJ1-1, with TRBD1 identical over 7 bases. Per germline, CDR1 SGHRS and CDR2 YFSETQ. CDR3 size: 17 residues. V dropped 4 bases and J dropped 0; count of bases not matched to a gene: 12. CDR3 protein: CASSDYRDSVMNTEAFF. CDR3 sequence (DNA): TGCGCCAGCAGCGATTACCGGGACAGCGTCATGAACACTGAAGCTTTCTTT.

The J gene is TRBJ2-7, the V gene TRBV28; a weak D match, TRBD1 (5 bases). V shed 2 bases and J shed 4 bases, with 9 bases lying between them. Germline loops: CDR1 MDHEN, CDR2 SYDVKM. This CDR3 spans 13 amino acids. As DNA, the CDR3 is TGTGCCAGCAGTTTAACAGGCTTTTACGAGCAGTACTTC. Its protein product is CASSLTGFYEQYF.